The 21 T cell receptor beta chains listed next were all sequenced from one sample in a study of blood T cell repertoires in COVID-19. The data were produced by immunoSEQ multiplex PCR, yet TCRdb's version contains in-frame clones alone and is incomplete. This sample has 110,000 to 150,000 clones; roughly 88% occur once, and the top ten carry around 1.9%. Sequencing was performed on peripheral blood. All receptors derive from a man between 65 and 85 years old with acute or convalescent COVID-19.

This sequence joins TRBV5-6 and TRBJ2-3, with D possibly being TRBD1 (6 bases). Trimming cost V 3 bases and J 4 bases, with 12 bases left between them. From germline, CDR1 is SGHDT and CDR2 YYEEEE. CDR3 length: 14 amino acids. The CDR3 bases are TGTGCCAGCAGCTCCCGGACAGCCTCAGATACGCAGTATTTT. This translates into CASSSRTASDTQYF.

The CDR3 reads CASSTYPTSTDTQYF. The CDR3 nucleotides read TGTGCCAGCAGCACTTACCCGACTAGCACAGATACGCAGTATTTT. The rearrangement links TRBV7-8 to TRBJ2-3; D gene unclear. There are 15 residues in the CDR3. Germline V gene data show CDR1 as SGHVS and CDR2 as FQNEAQ. V lost 5 bases and J 0 bases, leaving 12 bases between the germline ends.

The genes are TRBV10-2 and TRBJ2-7; possible D gene TRBD1, 5 bases. Per the germline V gene, CDR1 is WSHSY and CDR2 is SAAADI. This CDR3 comprises 13 residues. Trimming took off 8 bases at V and 2 bases at J, with 13 bases between the two ends. CDR3: CASGADGAYEQYF. Here the CDR3 DNA reads TGCGCCAGCGGGGCGGACGGAGCCTACGAGCAGTACTTC.

The J gene is TRBJ1-2, the V gene TRBV2, with TRBD1 as a possible D gene (6 bases). Germline V gene lookup returns CDR1 SNHLY and CDR2 FYNNEI. This CDR3 region has 14 residues. Trimming left V 7 bases short and J 0 bases short, with 12 bases between. The CDR3 here is CASTRQVANYGYTF. The CDR3 DNA sequence: TGTGCCAGCACCCGACAGGTCGCTAACTATGGCTACACCTTC.

The rearrangement uses TRBV3-1 (or the pseudogene TRBV3-2) and TRBJ1-5; no definite D call. The germline V and J ends were trimmed by 1 base and 1 base, with 5 bases remaining between them. This CDR3 spans 14 amino acids. Germline-derived CDR1 and CDR2 are LGHDT and YNNKEL (reference sequence). The CDR3 sequence is CASSQGASNQPQHF. For the CDR3, the DNA is TGTGCCAGCAGCCAAGGGGCCAGCAATCAGCCCCAGCATTTT.

The rearrangement joins TRBV5-1 to TRBJ1-1; 9 nucleotides align to TRBD1. The trim removed 3 bases at V and 2 bases at J, leaving 5 bases unmatched. The CDR3 consists of 15 residues. The germline gives CDR1 SGHRS, CDR2 YFSETQ. This chain's CDR3 is CASSYGTGRNTEAFF. The CDR3 DNA sequence: TGCGCCAGCAGCTACGGGACAGGGAGAAACACTGAAGCTTTCTTT.

The chain couples TRBV6-5 to TRBJ2-5, with D maybe TRBD1 (5 bases). CDR3 length equals 14 residues. Looked up from germline, CDR1 is MNHEY and CDR2 is SVGAGI. Trimming took off 7 bases at V and 4 bases at J, with 16 bases between the two ends. The CDR3 bases are TGTGCCAGCACCCGGGCAGGGTTTGGAGAGACCCAGTACTTC. It encodes CASTRAGFGETQYF.

This chain uses TRBV3-1 (or the pseudogene TRBV3-2) with TRBJ2-1; 11 bases map to TRBD1. Germline trimming cut 3 bases from V and 9 bases from J; bases unmatched to any gene: 7. The germline gives CDR1 LGHDT, CDR2 YNNKEL (reference sequence). The CDR3 runs 15 residues. In DNA form, the CDR3 reads TGTGCCAGCAGCCACGATCCGGACAGGGGGCGTGAGCAGTTCTTC. Translating gives CASSHDPDRGREQFF.

This clone was seen only once. This chain uses TRBV4-1 with TRBJ1-2, with 9 bases aligning to TRBD1. The germline gives CDR1 MGHRA, CDR2 YSYEKL. The CDR3 is 16 residues long. With V trimmed by 4 bases and J by 4 bases, 10 bases remained unmatched. The CDR3 bases are TGCGCCAGCAGCCCAGACGAACAGGGGGCCGTCTATGGCTACACCTTC. It translates to CASSPDEQGAVYGYTF.

The chain carries TRBV29-1 and TRBJ2-1, with no clear D. Germline V gene data show CDR1 as SQVTM and CDR2 as ANQGSEA. The CDR3 is made up of 18 amino acids. V lost 1 base and J lost 1, with 20 bases in between. The CDR3 DNA sequence: TGCAGCGTTGAAGCACCGGGTAAAACCCTTAGGTCCTACAATGAGCAGTTCTTC. It is translated as CSVEAPGKTLRSYNEQFF.

V and J are TRBV2 and TRBJ2-7, with D maybe TRBD1 (5 bases). Germline CDR1 SNHLY, CDR2 FYNNEI. The ends were cut back, 4 bases at V and 2 bases at J, with 12 bases in the middle. CDR3 length equals 14 residues. CDR3 loop: CASSGYRTTYEQYF. DNA for the CDR3: TGTGCCAGCAGTGGATACAGGACCACCTACGAGCAGTACTTC. Looking up the rest from reference TRBV2 and TRBJ2-7 gives the full variable domain: EPEVTQTPSHQVTQMGQEVILRCVPISNHLYFYWYRQILGQKVEFLVSFYNNEISEKSEIFDDQFSVERPDGSNFTLKIRSTKLEDSAMYFCASSGYRTTYEQYFGPGTRLTVT.

This clone was observed a single time. This rearrangement joins TRBV15 to TRBJ2-3; the D is unclear. Germline values: CDR1 LNHNV, CDR2 YYDKDF (reference sequence). V gave up 1 base and J gave up 4 bases, with 12 bases separating them. The CDR3 is made up of 15 amino acids. CDR3 sequence: CATSRAGAQSDTQYF. CDR3 coding DNA: TGTGCCACCAGCAGAGCTGGAGCGCAGTCAGATACGCAGTATTTT.

The rearrangement joins TRBV19 to TRBJ2-5; D perhaps matches TRBD2 (5 bases). The V gene's germline CDR1 is LNHDA and CDR2 SQIVND (reference sequence). The CDR3 is 11 amino acids. CDR3 loop: CALLGRETQYF. The CDR3, as DNA: TGTGCGTTACTAGGACGGGAGACCCAGTACTTC.

The rearrangement joins TRBV6-5 to TRBJ1-1; 8 nucleotides line up with TRBD1. The germline V gene has CDR1 MNHEY and CDR2 SVGAGI. V shed 6 bases and J 0 bases; nucleotides not matched to a gene: 3. The CDR3 is 14 residues long. CDR3 nucleotides: TGTGCCAGCAGGAGACAGGGGTTGAACACTGAAGCTTTCTTT. Translated: CASRRQGLNTEAFF.

The chain couples TRBV5-6 to TRBJ1-6, with D hard to call. The germline V gene encodes CDR1 SGHDT and CDR2 YYEEEE. V was clipped by 0 bases and J by 5 bases, with 9 bases between them. The CDR3 is 15 amino acids. The DNA of the CDR3 is TGTGCCAGCAGCTTGGGGGCAGCAAATAATTCACCCCTCCACTTT. This encodes CASSLGAANNSPLHF.

V gene TRBV10-2 combines with J gene TRBJ1-3, with a weak D call TRBD1 (5 bases). The ends were cut back, 6 bases at V and 0 bases at J, with 12 bases in the middle. CDR1 and CDR2 from the germline V gene are WSHSY and SAAADI. The CDR3 extends over 15 amino acids. The CDR3 here is CASSRDSSSGNTIYF. Here the CDR3 DNA reads TGCGCCAGCAGCCGGGACTCTAGCTCTGGAAACACCATATATTTT.

The chain carries TRBV5-4 and TRBJ2-7; 10 nucleotides match TRBD2. The CDR3 extends over 14 amino acids. Germline values: CDR1 SGHNT, CDR2 YYREEE (reference sequence). Trimming removed 2 bases from V and 3 bases from J; junction bases left unmatched: 2. The CDR3 coding sequence is TGTGCCAGCAGCTTTAGCGGGGGGATCTACGAGCAGTACTTC. Its protein product is CASSFSGGIYEQYF. Filled out from reference TRBV5-4 and TRBJ2-7, the complete variable domain reads ETGVTQSPTHLIKTRGQQVTLRCSSQSGHNTVSWYQQALGQGPQFIFQYYREEENGRGNFPPRFSGLQFPNYSSELNVNALELDDSALYLCASSFSGGIYEQYFGPGTRLTVT.

The chain has TRBV3-1 (or the pseudogene TRBV3-2) and TRBJ2-7; TRBD1 matches at 7 bases. Germline V gene data show CDR1 as LGHDT and CDR2 as YNNKEL (reference sequence). The CDR3 consists of 13 residues. V dropped 1 base and J dropped 7; count of bases not matched to a gene: 4. The CDR3 DNA follows: TGTGCCAGCAGCCAAGGACAGGGAAGAGAGCAGTACTTC. Translating gives CASSQGQGREQYF.

The count of this clone is one. The CDR3 reads CATLGQGKEKLFF. For the CDR3, the DNA is TGTGCCACTCTCGGACAGGGAAAAGAAAAACTGTTTTTT. The chain combines TRBV19 with TRBJ1-4; 8 positions match TRBD1. Trimming removed 10 bases from V and 8 bases from J; junction bases left unmatched: 9. Germline V gives CDR1 LNHDA, CDR2 SQIVND (reference sequence). The CDR3 totals 13 residues.

This chain joins TRBV18 and TRBJ1-1; D unresolved. Trimming cost V 2 bases and J 5 bases, with 6 bases left between them. The V gene's germline CDR1 is KGHSH and CDR2 LQKENI. There are 12 residues in the CDR3. In DNA, the CDR3 is TGTGCCAGCTCACCAATCCAGACTGAAGCTTTCTTT. Amino acids: CASSPIQTEAFF.

This clone was counted once. CDR3: CASMGQGVGNEKLFF. CDR3 in DNA: TGTGCCAGTATGGGACAGGGAGTGGGGAATGAAAAACTGTTTTTT. This chain uses TRBV19 with TRBJ1-4, with 9 positions matching TRBD1. The V gene's germline CDR1 is LNHDA and CDR2 SQIVND (reference sequence). The CDR3 runs to 15 residues. V lost 7 bases, J lost 5 bases, and 8 bases stayed unmatched. The entire variable domain, with the rest obtained from reference TRBV19 and TRBJ1-4, is as follows: DGGITQSPKYLFRKEGQNVTLSCEQNLNHDAMYWYRQDPGQGLRLIYYSQIVNDFQKGDIAEGYSVSREKKESFPLTVTSAQKNPTAFYLCASMGQGVGNEKLFFGSGTQLSVL.